This T cell receptor (beta chain) stems from a study of T cell repertoires in cytomegalovirus infection. Overall study: It was the public TCR beta signatures that indicated both CMV infection and matching HLA type. Points from the study as a whole: In two of eight donors, the top clonotype was HLA-C-restricted CMV-specific. Cumulative frequency (of public TCR beta family members) identified carriers of CMV plus the relevant HLA.

TCRdb ran MiXCR on the reads and lists one entry per CDR3 protein. The table shows 480,000 or so distinct CDR3 sequences, with around 11% occurring only once. This CDR3 is 14 amino acids long. Trimming left V 6 bases short and J 1 base short, with 14 bases between. CDR1 and CDR2 (germline): DFQATT, SNEGSKA (reference sequence). This clonotype was seen many times. What it binds is unknown. The TCR comes from a human donor in good health (CMV status not recorded). Some clones in this sample may be carry-over from other donors' samples. The rearrangement uses TRBV20-1 and TRBJ2-3; D tentatively reads TRBD1 or TRBD2 (5 bases each). Material for sequencing was PBMCs. The CDR3 DNA is TGCAGTGCCGGTACCGGGGACCGCACAGATACGCAGTATTTT. It encodes CSAGTGDRTDTQYF.